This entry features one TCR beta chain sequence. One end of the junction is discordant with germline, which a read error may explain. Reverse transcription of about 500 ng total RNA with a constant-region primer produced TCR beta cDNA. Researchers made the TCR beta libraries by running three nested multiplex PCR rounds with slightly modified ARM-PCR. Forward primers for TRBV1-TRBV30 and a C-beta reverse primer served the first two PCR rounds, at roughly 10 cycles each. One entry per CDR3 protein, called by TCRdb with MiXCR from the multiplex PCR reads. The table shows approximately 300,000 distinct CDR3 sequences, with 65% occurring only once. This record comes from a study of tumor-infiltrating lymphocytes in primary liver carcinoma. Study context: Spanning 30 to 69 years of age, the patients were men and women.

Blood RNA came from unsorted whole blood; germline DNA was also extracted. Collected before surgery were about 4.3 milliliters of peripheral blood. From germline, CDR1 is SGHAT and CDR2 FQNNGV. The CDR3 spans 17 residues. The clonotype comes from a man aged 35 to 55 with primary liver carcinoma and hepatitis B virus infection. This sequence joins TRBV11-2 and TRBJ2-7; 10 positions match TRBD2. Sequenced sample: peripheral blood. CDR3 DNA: TGTACCAGCAGATTAGTCGCTAGCGGGAGAGGCGGCTACGAGCAGTACTTC. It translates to CTSRLVASGRGGYEQYF.